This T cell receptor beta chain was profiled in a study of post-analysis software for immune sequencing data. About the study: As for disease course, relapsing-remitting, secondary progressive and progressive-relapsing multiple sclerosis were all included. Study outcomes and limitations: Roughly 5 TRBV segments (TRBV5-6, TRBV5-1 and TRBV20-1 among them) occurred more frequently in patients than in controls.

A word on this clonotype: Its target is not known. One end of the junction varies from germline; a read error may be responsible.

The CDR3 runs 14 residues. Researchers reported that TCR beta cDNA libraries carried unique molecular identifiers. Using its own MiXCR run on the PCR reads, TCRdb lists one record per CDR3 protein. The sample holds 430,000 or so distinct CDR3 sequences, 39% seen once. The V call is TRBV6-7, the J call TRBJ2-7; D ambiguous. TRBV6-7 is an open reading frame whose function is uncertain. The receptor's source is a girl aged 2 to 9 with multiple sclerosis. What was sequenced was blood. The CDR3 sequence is CTSSYSQDSYEQYF. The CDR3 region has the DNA TGTACCAGCAGTTACTCGCAGGACTCCTACGAGCAGTACTTC.